This T cell receptor beta chain was found in a study of vaccination and CD4 T cells after COVID-19. CDR1 LNHDA and CDR2 SQIVND come from the germline V gene (reference sequence). With 2 bases clipped from V and 6 bases from J, the junction kept 9 bases outside the gene matches. The CDR3 runs 17 residues. Points on this clonotype: What it recognizes is unknown.

Sample treatment: roughly ten-day PBMC culture with coronavirus spike peptide pools or control peptides (ViraFEST assay). From the unexposed donor, CD4+ T cells were collected ahead of the COVID-19 pandemic (2011-2018). ViraFEST used peptide pools to expand antigen-specific T cells and subsequently sequenced their TCRs. Wells that each held around 2 million PBMCs were cultured with approximately 10 IU/ml IL-2 and about 9.8 ug/ml peptide pools. An Oncomine TCR Beta short-read assay was used to sequence the DNA from cultured CD4+ T cells. Genomic DNA was isolated from CD4+ T cells that had been cultured. Via MiXCR, TCRdb re-called the PCR reads, giving one row per CDR3 protein. The sample includes 4,500 to 6,500 distinct CDR3 sequences, 41% of them seen just once.

The chain has TRBV19 and TRBJ2-3; 12 nucleotides match TRBD2. This clonotype originated in a human donor in good health. The sample consisted of CD4+ T cells from blood, cultured in vitro. The DNA for the CDR3 is TGTGCCAGTAGTATATCGTCTAGCGGGGGGGCAACGGATACGCAGTATTTT. Encoded protein: CASSISSSGGATDTQYF.